This is a list of T cell receptor beta chains from one sample in a study of blood T cells in healthy people across ages. TCRdb called the 5' RACE reads again in MiXCR, with one record for every CDR3 protein. In the table there are some 1.4 million distinct CDR3 sequences, roughly 40% of which are singletons. The sequenced sample was blood. All receptors derive from a woman between 18 and 29 years old in good health. Both conserved end residues are part of each CDR3. D genes are given only for firm matches. Part of the rows lack a size; the others show once, few, many or a class for expanded clones.

>TRBJ1-5|-|-|TRBV20-1
TGCAGTGCTAGAGTCACGGGGGCAAATCAGCCCCAGCATTTT
CSARVTGANQPQHF
>TRBJ2-5|-|-|TRBV7-2
TGTGCCAGCAGCTTAGGGCCGGGAGTTTTGGAGACCCAGTACTTC
CASSLGPGVLETQYF
>TRBJ2-1|many|TRBD1|TRBV10-3
TGTGCCATCAGGACGGGACAGCACAATGAGCAGTTCTTC
CAIRTGQHNEQFF
>TRBJ2-3|few|-|TRBV20-1
TGCAGTGCTTATCCGGGACATGGCACAGATACGCAGTATTTT
CSAYPGHGTDTQYF
>TRBJ1-5|-|-|TRBV27
TGTGCCAGCAGATCAGGGCACAATCAGCCCCAGCATTTT
CASRSGHNQPQHF
>TRBJ1-2|-|-|TRBV3-1
TGTGCCAGCAGCCAAGATAGGTCAGTCGGATGGTACACCTTC
CASSQDRSVGWYTF
>TRBJ2-1|few|-|TRBV7-2
TGTGCCATCTTGGCCTACAATGAGCAGTTCTTC
CAILAYNEQFF
>TRBJ2-7|few|-|TRBV15
TGTGCCACCTCCGCTTCCAGGGTCTACGAGCAGTACTTC
CATSASRVYEQYF
>TRBJ2-5|-|-|TRBV14
TGTGCCAGCAGCCAAGAGGTCGGGACACGCGAGACCCAGTACTTC
CASSQEVGTRETQYF
>TRBJ2-3|once|-|TRBV11-2
TGTGCCAGCAGCTTGTCCTCCGGATATACGCAGTATTTT
CASSLSSGYTQYF
>TRBJ2-7|many|-|TRBV29-1
TGCAGCGTCGAGGCAGGGGGGAACGAGCAGTACTTC
CSVEAGGNEQYF
>TRBJ1-4|-|-|TRBV6-4
TGTGCCAGCAGTGAAACAGGGAGGGAGTCTGAAAAACTGTTTTTT
CASSETGRESEKLFF
>TRBJ1-4|few|-|TRBV11-2
TGTGCCAGCAGCTCGAACAGGGAAGCTAATGAAAAACTGTTTTTT
CASSSNREANEKLFF
>TRBJ2-7|-|-|TRBV10-3
TGTGCCGTCAGTGAGTCGAACTTCCCAACAACTGACTACGAGCAGTACTTC
CAVSESNFPTTDYEQYF
>TRBJ1-2|few|TRBD1|TRBV3-1
TGTGCCAGCAGCCAAGGGGGGGACAGGTATGGAACTGGCTACACCTTC
CASSQGGDRYGTGYTF
>TRBJ2-3|-|TRBD2|TRBV5-5
TGTGCCAGCAGCACCCAGACTAGCGGGAGTGGCACAGATACGCAGTATTTT
CASSTQTSGSGTDTQYF
>TRBJ2-4|few|TRBD2|TRBV20-1
TGCAGTGCTATTGCGGGGGGCCAAAACATTCAGTACTTC
CSAIAGGQNIQYF
>TRBJ1-1|once|TRBD1|TRBV7-7
TGTGCTAGCAGCGTCCGACAGGGCACTGAAGCTTTCTTT
CASSVRQGTEAFF
>TRBJ1-2|-|TRBD1|TRBV3-1
TGTGCCAGCAGCCACCGGGACAGGGGGATCTTGAACTATGGCTACACCTTC
CASSHRDRGILNYGYTF
>TRBJ2-1|-|-|TRBV6-1
TGTGCCAGTTTGGACTGGGGGAATGAGCAGTTCTTC
CASLDWGNEQFF
>TRBJ2-7|few|-|TRBV20-1
TGCAGTGCTAGTAACAGGGTGACCGAGCAGTACTTC
CSASNRVTEQYF
>TRBJ2-3|many|TRBD2|TRBV24-1
TGTGCCACCAGTGATTTCCGGCGACTAGCGGGAGTGACAGATACGCAGTATTTT
CATSDFRRLAGVTDTQYF
>TRBJ1-5|-|TRBD1|TRBV19
TGTGCCAGTAGTGGGACAGGGAACAGACAGCCCCAGCATTTT
CASSGTGNRQPQHF
>TRBJ2-1|many|-|TRBV7-8
TGTGCCAGCAGCTTAGCTGGAGGGCCCAACAATGAGCAGTTCTTC
CASSLAGGPNNEQFF
>TRBJ2-5|few|-|TRBV12-3/TRBV12-4
TGTGCCAGCAGTTTTTATCACTTGCTGGAGGAGACCCAGTACTTC
CASSFYHLLEETQYF
>TRBJ2-7|few|TRBD2|TRBV11-2
TGTGCCAGCAGCTTAGGGGCTAGCGGGGTATACGAGCAGTACTTC
CASSLGASGVYEQYF
>TRBJ2-1|-|TRBD2|TRBV20-1
TGCAGTGCTAGAGCCCAAAGCGGGATGTACAATGAGCAGTTCTTC
CSARAQSGMYNEQFF
>TRBJ1-2|few|-|TRBV9
TGTGCCAGCAGCGTAGCTGGTGATGGCTACACCTTC
CASSVAGDGYTF
>TRBJ2-3|few|-|TRBV12-3/TRBV12-4
TGTGCCAGCAGTTTGAGTAGCAGAGATACGCAGTATTTT
CASSLSSRDTQYF
>TRBJ2-1|-|-|TRBV2
TGTGCCAGCAGTGATTACAGGGCCCAAGGTAGTGAGCAGTTCTTC
CASSDYRAQGSEQFF
>TRBJ1-2|-|-|TRBV6-5
TGTGCCAGCCGGACAGCCTATGGCTACACCTTC
CASRTAYGYTF
>TRBJ2-5|-|TRBD1|TRBV6-1
TGTGCCAGCAGTCGTTTTGGACAGGCGCAAGAGACCCAGTACTTC
CASSRFGQAQETQYF
>TRBJ2-7|-|-|TRBV2
TGTGCCAGCAGCGGACAGCTAGACGAGCAGTACTTC
CASSGQLDEQYF
>TRBJ2-7|-|-|TRBV9
TGTGCCAGCAGCGGCCTCCTTGCGCCCTCCTACAATGAGCAGTACTTC
CASSGLLAPSYNEQYF
>TRBJ1-5|few|TRBD1|TRBV9
TGTGCCAGCAGCGCAGGGGGCGCAGGCAATCAGCCCCAGCATTTT
CASSAGGAGNQPQHF
>TRBJ2-7|-|-|TRBV20-1
TGCAGTGCTAGGGGGGCGGCAGGGAGAGGCTACGAGCAGTACTTC
CSARGAAGRGYEQYF
>TRBJ2-7|-|TRBD1|TRBV12-3/TRBV12-4
TGTGCCAGCAGTCTTCCGGGACAGGGGGACTACGAGCAGTACTTC
CASSLPGQGDYEQYF
>TRBJ2-1|few|TRBD2|TRBV12-3/TRBV12-4
TGTGCCAGCAGTTTAGGCTTACTAGCGGGGGTCGATGAGCAGTTCTTC
CASSLGLLAGVDEQFF
>TRBJ2-2|-|-|TRBV7-9
TGTGCCAGCAGCTTTGTCACCAACACCGGGGAGCTGTTTTTT
CASSFVTNTGELFF
>TRBJ1-6|-|-|TRBV3-1
TGTGCCAGCAGCCAGGGGGCCGGAATTTCACTCCTCCACTTT
CASSQGAGISLLHF